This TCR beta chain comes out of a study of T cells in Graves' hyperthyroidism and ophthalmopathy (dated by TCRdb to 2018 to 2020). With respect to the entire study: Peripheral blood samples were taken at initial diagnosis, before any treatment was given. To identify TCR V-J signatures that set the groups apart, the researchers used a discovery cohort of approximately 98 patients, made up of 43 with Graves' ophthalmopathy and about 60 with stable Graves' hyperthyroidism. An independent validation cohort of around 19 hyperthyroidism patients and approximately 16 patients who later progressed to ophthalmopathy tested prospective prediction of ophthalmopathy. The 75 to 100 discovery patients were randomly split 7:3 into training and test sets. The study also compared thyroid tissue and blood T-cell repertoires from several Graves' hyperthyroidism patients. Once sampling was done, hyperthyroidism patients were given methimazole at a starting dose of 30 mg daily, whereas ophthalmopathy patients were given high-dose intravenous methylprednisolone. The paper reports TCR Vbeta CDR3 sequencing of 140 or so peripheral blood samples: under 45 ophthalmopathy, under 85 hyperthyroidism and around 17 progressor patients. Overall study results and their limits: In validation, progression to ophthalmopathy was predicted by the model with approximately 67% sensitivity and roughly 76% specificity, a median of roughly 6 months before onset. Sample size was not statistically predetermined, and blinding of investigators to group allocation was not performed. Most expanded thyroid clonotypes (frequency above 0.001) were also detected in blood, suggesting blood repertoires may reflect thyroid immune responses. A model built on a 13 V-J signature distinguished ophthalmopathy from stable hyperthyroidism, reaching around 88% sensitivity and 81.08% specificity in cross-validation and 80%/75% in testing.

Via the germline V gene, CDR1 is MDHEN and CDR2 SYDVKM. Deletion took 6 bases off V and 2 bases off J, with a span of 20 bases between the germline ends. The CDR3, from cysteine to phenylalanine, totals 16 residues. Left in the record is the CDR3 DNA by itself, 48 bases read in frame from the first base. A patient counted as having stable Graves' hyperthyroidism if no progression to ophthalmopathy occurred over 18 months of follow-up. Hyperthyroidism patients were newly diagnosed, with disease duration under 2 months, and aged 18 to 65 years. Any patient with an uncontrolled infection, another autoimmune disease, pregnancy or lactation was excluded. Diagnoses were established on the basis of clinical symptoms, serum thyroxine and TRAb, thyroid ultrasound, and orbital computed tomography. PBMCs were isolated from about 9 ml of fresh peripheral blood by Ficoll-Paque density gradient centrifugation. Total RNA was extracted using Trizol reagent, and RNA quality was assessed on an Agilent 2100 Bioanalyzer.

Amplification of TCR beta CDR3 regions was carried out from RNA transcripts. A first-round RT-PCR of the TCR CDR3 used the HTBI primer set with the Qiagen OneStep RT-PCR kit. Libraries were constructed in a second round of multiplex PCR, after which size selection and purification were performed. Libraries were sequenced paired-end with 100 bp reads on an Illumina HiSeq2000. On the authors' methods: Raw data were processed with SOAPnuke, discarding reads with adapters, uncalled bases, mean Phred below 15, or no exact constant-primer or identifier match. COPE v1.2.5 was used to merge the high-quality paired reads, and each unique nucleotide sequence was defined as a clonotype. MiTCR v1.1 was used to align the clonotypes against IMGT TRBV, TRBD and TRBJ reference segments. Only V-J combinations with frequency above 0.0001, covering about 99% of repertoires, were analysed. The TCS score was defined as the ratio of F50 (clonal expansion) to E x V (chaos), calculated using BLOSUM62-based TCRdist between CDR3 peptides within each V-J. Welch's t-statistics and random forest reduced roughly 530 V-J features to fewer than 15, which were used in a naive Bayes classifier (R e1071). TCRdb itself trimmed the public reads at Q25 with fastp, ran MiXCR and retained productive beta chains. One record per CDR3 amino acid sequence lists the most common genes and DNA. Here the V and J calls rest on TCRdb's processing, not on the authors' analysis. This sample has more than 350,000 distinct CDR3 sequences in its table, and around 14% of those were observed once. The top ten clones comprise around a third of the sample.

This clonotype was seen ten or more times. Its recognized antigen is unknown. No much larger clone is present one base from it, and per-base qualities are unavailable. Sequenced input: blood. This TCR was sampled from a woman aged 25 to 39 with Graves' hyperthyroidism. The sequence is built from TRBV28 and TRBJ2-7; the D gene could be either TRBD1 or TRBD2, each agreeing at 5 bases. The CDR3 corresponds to CASSRKTGTLTYEQYF. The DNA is TGTGCCAGCAGCCGAAAGACCGGGACGCTCACCTACGAGCAGTACTTC.